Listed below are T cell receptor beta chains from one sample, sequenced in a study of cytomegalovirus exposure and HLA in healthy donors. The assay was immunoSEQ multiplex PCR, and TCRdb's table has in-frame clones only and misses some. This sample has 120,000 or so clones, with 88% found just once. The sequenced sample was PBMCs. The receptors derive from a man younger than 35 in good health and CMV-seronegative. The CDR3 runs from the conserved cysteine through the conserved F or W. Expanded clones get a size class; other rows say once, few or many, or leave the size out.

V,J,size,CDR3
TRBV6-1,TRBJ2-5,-,CASRNRGQGSAQYF
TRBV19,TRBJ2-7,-,CASSERGTGGDEQYF
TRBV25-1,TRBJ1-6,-,CASSATFQSPLHF
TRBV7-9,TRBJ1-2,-,CASSPGGQNYGYTF
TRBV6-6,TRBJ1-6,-,CASSLLRGSYNSPLHF
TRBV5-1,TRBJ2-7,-,CASSLGTGSIHEQYF
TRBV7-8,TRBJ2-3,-,CASSLGGYRTDTQYF
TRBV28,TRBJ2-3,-,CAGQQTRTSLTDTQYF
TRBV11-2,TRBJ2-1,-,CASSSAGGRSYNEQFF
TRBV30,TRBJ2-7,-,CAWRPKRTGGRFYEQYF
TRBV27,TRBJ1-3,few,CASSFDSGNTIYF
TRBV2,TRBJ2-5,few,CASCIDRGRETQYF
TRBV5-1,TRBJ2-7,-,CASSIAGGSSYEQYF
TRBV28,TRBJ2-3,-,CASSTIPQPPTGILANSTDTQYF
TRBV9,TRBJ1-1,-,CASSVDPGGSNTEAFF
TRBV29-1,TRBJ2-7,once,CSVELQGAHSYEQYF
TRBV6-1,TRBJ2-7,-,CASAGDRMGEQYF
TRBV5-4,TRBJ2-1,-,CASSLDSFSYNEQFF
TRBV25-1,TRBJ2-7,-,CASSERDREREQYF
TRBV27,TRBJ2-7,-,CASSLLGSFGSEQYF
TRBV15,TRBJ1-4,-,CATSTSRQGGREKLFF
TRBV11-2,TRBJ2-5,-,CASSLDLLAGVQETQYF
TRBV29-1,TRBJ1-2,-,CSVEGQAINYGYTF
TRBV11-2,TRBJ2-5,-,CASSDRDRPFETQYF
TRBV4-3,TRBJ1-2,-,CASSQRQGQTNYGYTF
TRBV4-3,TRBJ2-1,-,CASSQDLLSLVGDNEQFF
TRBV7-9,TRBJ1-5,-,CASTVDRGGQPQHF
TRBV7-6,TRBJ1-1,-,CASSSNRGLDTEAFF
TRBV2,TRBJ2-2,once,CASSELRGYTGELFF
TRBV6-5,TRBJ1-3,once,CASSHPQSSGNTIYF
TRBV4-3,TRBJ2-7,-,CASSQDRSHEQYF
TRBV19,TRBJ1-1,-,CATRQNTEAFF
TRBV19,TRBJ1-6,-,CASRNTGFSPLHF
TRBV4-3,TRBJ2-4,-,CASSRRTSEAKNIQYF
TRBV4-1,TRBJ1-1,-,CASSQQAQGYTEAFF
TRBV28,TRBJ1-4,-,CASKTRRRGSNEKLFF
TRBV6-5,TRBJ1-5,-,CASNPGFYSNQPQHF
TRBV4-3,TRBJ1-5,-,CASSQAQGLNQPQHF
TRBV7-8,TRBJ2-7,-,CASSPRTGDAEYEQYF
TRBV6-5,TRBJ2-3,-,CASSYSGGGADTQYF
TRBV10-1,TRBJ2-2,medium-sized,CASRELALNTGELFF